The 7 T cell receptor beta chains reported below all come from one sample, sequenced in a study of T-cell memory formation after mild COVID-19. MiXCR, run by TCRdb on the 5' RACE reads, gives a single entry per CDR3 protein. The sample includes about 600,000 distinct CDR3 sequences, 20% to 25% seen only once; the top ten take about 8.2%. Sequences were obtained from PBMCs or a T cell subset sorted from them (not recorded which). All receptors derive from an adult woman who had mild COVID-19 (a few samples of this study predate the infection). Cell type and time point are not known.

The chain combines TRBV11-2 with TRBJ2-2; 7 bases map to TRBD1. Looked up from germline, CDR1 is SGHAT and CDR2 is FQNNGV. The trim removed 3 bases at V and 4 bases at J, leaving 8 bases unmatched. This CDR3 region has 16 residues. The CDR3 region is CASSLLTGVGTGELFF. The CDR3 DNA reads TGTGCCAGCAGCTTGCTAACAGGGGTGGGCACCGGGGAGCTGTTTTTT.

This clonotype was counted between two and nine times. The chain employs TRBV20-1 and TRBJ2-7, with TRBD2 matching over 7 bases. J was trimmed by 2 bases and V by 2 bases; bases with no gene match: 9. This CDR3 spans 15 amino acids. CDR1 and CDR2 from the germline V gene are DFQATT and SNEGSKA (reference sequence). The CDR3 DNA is TGCAGTGCTAGATCGTATCTAGCGGAGCCCTACGAGCAGTACTTC. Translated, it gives CSARSYLAEPYEQYF.

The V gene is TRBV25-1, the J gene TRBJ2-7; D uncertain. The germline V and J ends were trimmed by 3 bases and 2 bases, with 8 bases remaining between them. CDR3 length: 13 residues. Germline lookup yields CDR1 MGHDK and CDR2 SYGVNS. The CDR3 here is CASSDNTAYEQYF. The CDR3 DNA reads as TGTGCCAGCAGTGACAACACCGCCTACGAGCAGTACTTC.

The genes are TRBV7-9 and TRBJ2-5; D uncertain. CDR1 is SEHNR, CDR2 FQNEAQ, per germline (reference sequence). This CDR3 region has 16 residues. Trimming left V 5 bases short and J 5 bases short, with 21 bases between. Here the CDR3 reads CASSPRGPLVGETQYF. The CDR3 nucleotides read TGTGCCAGCAGCCCACGAGGACCGCTGGTGGGGGAGACCCAGTACTTC.

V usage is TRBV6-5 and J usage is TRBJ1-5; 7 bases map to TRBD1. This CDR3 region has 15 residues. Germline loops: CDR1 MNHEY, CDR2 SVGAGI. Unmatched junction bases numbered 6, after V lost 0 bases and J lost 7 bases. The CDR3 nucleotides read TGTGCCAGCAGTTACTCGAACAGGGGCTACCAGCCCCAGCATTTT. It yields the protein CASSYSNRGYQPQHF.

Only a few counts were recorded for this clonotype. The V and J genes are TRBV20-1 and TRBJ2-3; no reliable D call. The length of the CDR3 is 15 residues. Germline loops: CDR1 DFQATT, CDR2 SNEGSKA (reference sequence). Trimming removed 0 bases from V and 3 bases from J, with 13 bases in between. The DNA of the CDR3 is TGCAGTGCTAGAGATCTCGTGGCGGTAACAGATACGCAGTATTTT. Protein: CSARDLVAVTDTQYF.

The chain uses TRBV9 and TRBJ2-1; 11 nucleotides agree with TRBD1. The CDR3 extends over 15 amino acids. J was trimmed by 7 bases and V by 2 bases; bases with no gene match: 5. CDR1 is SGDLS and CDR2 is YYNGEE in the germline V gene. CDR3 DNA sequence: TGTGCCAGCAGCGTTCGGACAGGGGGCGAGAATGAGCAGTTCTTC. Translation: CASSVRTGGENEQFF.